Below, 4 T cell receptor beta chains from the same sample are listed, as sequenced in a study of cytomegalovirus exposure and HLA in healthy donors. The PCR made use of 60 Vbeta and 13 Jbeta primers. Using immunoSEQ multiplex PCR, the repertoire was profiled, and TCRdb retains in-frame clones only, with some absent. This table has more than 85,000 clones, around 74% appearing once. Material for sequencing was PBMCs. The receptor source for this set is a male donor in good health and CMV-seropositive.

This rearrangement joins TRBV10-3 to TRBJ2-3, with D perhaps matching TRBD2 (6 bases). CDR1 is ENHRY, CDR2 SYGVKD, per germline. The CDR3 spans 13 residues. V was shortened by 6 bases and J by 4 bases, with 11 bases between the two germline ends. The CDR3 DNA is TGTGCCATCAGACCGGGGGACCCAGATACGCAGTATTTT. Encoded protein: CAIRPGDPDTQYF.

The chain recombines TRBV7-7 with TRBJ2-2, with TRBD2 matching over 8 bases. The CDR3 consists of 14 residues. From germline, CDR1 is SSHAT and CDR2 FNYEAQ (reference sequence). The CDR3 reads CASGIVPGAGELFF. The CDR3 coding sequence is TGTGCTAGCGGGATTGTCCCAGGGGCCGGGGAGCTGTTTTTT. Together with reference TRBV7-7 and TRBJ2-2, the CDR3 gives the full variable domain: GAGVSQSPRYKVTKRGQDVTLRCDPISSHATLYWYQQALGQGPEFLTYFNYEAQPDKSGLPSDRFSAERPEGSISTLTIQRTEQRDSAMYRCASGIVPGAGELFFGEGSRLTVL.

The rearrangement links TRBV18 to TRBJ1-1; weak D call: TRBD1 (5 bases). V lost 2 bases to trimming and J lost 3 bases, with 10 bases between them. The CDR3 extends over 14 amino acids. From germline, CDR1 is KGHSH and CDR2 LQKENI. The CDR3: CASSPRVGDTEAFF. Here the CDR3 DNA reads TGTGCCAGCTCACCAAGAGTAGGGGACACTGAAGCTTTCTTT.

V gene TRBV10-3 combines with J gene TRBJ1-1, with TRBD1 identical over 7 bases. Germline V CDR1 and CDR2: ENHRY, SYGVKD. This CDR3 region has 13 residues. The V segment lost 8 bases and the J segment 0 bases; nucleotides outside the gene matches: 3. The CDR3 here is CAIGDSMNTEAFF. The CDR3 DNA reads as TGTGCCATCGGGGACAGCATGAACACTGAAGCTTTCTTT.